The following is a TCR beta chain sequence with its context. Antigen: not known. This entry comes from a study of shared clonotypes between healthy human individuals. Study outcomes and limitations: Unshared clonotypes carried lower generation probabilities than those common to all four donors. It was anticipated that sequencing depth would influence how many clonotypes donors shared.

Sequenced by immunoSEQ multiplex PCR; TCRdb stores in-frame clones only, minus some. This table holds 2 million to 3 million clones, over 85% found once. The source material was naive CD4+ T cells from PBMCs. The sample's subset: CD45RA+ positively selected. The TCR originated in a man aged 18 to 29 in good health. Some clones in this sample may be carry-over from other donors' samples.

CDR3 loop: CASSQAREGGEKLFF. The CDR3 DNA reads TGTGCCAGCAGCCAAGCGCGAGAGGGTGGGGAAAAACTGTTTTTT. V gene TRBV4-2 combines with J gene TRBJ1-4; D call uncertain. Trimming stripped 1 base from V and 8 bases from J, with 14 bases between. CDR1 LGHNA and CDR2 YNFKEQ come from the germline V gene. This CDR3 has 15 amino acids.